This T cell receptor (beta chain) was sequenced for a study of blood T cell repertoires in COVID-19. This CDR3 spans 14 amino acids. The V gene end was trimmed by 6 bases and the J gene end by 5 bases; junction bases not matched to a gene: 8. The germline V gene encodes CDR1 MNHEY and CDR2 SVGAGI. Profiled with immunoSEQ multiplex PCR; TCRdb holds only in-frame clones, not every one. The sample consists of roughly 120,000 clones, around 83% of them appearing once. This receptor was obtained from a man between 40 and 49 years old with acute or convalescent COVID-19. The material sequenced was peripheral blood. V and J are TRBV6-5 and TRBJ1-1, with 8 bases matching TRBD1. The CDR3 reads CASSPGGGRTEAFF. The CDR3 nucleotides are TGTGCCAGCAGCCCAGGGGGCGGAAGGACTGAAGCTTTCTTT.